The clone carrying this T cell receptor beta chain was found a few times. Its target is unknown. Germline CDR1 reads MGHRA; CDR2 reads YSYEKL. Trimming cost V 0 bases and J 2 bases, with 7 bases left between them. The CDR3 totals 14 residues. The data are from a study of T cells after yellow fever vaccination. One entry per CDR3 protein, called by TCRdb with MiXCR from the 5' RACE reads. The table records some 300,000 distinct CDR3 sequences, about 10% of them present only once. Study findings and constraints: A secondary response was less intense yet reached its peak sooner, at day 5 versus 15.

This chain connects TRBV4-1 to TRBJ1-2, with D unclear. Material: CD4+ T cells sorted from PBMCs, obtained 45 days after the yellow fever booster vaccination. The source of this sequence is a man between 18 and 35 years old who received the YFV17D yellow fever vaccine. CDR3 residues: CASSQDLENYGYTF. The CDR3 DNA follows: TGCGCCAGCAGCCAAGATCTTGAGAACTATGGCTACACCTTC.